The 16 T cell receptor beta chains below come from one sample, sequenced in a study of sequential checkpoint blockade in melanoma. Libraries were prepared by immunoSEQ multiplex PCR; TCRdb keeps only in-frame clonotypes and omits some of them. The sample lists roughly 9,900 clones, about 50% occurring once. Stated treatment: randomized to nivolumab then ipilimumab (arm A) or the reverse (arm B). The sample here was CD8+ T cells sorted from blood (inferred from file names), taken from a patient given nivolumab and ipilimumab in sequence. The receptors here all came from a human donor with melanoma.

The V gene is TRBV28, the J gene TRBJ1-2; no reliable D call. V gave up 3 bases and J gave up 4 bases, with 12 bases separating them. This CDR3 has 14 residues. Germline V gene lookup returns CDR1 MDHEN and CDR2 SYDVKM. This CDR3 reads CASSLSVGGYGYTF. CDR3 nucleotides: TGTGCCAGCAGTTTGTCAGTCGGAGGCTATGGCTACACCTTC.

CDR3 loop: CASSKGFDYHEQFF. The CDR3 DNA reads as TGTGCCAGTAGTAAGGGGTTTGATTACCATGAGCAGTTCTTC. J is TRBJ2-1 and V is TRBV19; D is perhaps TRBD1 (5 bases). The V end was cut by 4 bases, the J end by 8 bases, with 15 bases between. The CDR3 covers 14 residues. Per germline, CDR1 LNHDA and CDR2 SQIVND (reference sequence).

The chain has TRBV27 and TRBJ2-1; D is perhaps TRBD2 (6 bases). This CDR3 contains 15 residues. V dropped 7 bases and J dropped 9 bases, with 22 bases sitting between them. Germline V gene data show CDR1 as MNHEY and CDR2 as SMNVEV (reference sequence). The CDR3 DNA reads TGTGCCAGCACCGGGGCGGGGAGTGAGACAGTTGAGCAGTTCTTC. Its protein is CASTGAGSETVEQFF.

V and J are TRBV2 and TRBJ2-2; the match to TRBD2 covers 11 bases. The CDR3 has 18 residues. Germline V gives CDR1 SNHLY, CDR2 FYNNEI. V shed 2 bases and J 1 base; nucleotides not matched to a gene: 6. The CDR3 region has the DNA TGTGCCAGCAGTGAATGGCTAGCGGGGGGCTTGAACACCGGGGAGCTGTTTTTT. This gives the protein CASSEWLAGGLNTGELFF.

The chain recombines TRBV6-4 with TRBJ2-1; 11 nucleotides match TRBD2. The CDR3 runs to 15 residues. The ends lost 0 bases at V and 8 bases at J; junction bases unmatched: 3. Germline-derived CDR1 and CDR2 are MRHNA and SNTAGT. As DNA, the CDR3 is TGTGCCAGCAGTGACTCAACTAGCGGGAGCCATGAGCAGTTCTTC. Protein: CASSDSTSGSHEQFF.

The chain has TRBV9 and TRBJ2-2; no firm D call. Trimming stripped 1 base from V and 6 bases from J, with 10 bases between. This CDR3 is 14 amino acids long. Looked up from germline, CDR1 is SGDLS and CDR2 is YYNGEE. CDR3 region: CASSVKTLPGELFF. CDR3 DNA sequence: TGTGCCAGCAGCGTAAAAACTTTACCCGGGGAGCTGTTTTTT.

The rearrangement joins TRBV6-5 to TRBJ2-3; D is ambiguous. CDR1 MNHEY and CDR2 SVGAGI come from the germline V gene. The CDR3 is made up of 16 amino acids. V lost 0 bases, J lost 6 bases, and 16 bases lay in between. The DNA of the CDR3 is TGTGCCAGCAGTTACTCTACTCTCCAAAGCTTGGATACGCAGTATTTT. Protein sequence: CASSYSTLQSLDTQYF.

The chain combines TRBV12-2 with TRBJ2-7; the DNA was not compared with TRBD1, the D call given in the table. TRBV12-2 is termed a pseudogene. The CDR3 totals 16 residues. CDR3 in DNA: TGTGCAAGTCGCTTAGTGGACAGGGCGCTCCCCTACGAGCAGTACTTC. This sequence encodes CASRLVDRALPYEQYF.

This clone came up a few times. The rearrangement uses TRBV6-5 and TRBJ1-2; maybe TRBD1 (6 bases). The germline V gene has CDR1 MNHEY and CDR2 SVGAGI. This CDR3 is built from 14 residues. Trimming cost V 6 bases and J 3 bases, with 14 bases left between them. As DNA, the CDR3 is TGTGCCAGCAGGGGGATGGACAGTGACTATGGCTACACCTTC. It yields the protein CASRGMDSDYGYTF.

The CDR3 coding sequence is TGTGCCAGCAGTCCCGGGACAGAAGCTTTCTTT. Its translation: CASSPGTEAFF. The chain joins TRBV7-2 to TRBJ1-1; the D gene is possibly TRBD1 (6 bases). The CDR3 totals 11 residues. V dropped 6 bases and J dropped 8 bases, with 10 bases sitting between them. CDR1 is SGHTA and CDR2 is FQGNSA in the germline V gene.

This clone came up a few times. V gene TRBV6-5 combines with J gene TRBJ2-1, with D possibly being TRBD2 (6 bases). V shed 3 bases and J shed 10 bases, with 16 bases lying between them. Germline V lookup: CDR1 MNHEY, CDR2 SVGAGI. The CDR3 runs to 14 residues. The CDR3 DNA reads TGTGCCAGCAGTTATGTGAGCGGAGGGGAGGAGCAGTTCTTC. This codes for CASSYVSGGEEQFF.

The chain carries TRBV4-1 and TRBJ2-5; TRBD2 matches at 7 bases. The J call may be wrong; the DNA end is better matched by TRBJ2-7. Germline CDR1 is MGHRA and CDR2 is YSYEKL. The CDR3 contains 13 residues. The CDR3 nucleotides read TGCGCCAGCAGCTTGGGGGGGAGCTACGAGCAGTACTTC. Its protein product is CASSLGGSYEQYF.

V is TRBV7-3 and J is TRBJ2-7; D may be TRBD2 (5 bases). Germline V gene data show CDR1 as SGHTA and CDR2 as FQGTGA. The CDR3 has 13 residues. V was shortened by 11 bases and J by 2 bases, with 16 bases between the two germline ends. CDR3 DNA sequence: TGTGCCTCCCCGACGAGCGGCACCTACGAGCAGTACTTC. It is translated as CASPTSGTYEQYF.

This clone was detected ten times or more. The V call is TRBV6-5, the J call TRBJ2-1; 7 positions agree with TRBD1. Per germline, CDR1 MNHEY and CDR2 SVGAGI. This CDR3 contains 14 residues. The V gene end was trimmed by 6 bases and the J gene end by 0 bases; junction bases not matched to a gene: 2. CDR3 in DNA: TGTGCCAGCAGCCGACAGGGCTCCTACAATGAGCAGTTCTTC. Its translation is CASSRQGSYNEQFF.

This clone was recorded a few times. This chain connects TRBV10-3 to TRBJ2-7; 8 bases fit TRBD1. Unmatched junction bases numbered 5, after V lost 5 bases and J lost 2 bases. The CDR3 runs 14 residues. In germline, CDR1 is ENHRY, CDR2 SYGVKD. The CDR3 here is CAISTGTGPYEQYF. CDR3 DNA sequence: TGTGCCATCAGTACCGGGACAGGCCCCTACGAGCAGTACTTC.

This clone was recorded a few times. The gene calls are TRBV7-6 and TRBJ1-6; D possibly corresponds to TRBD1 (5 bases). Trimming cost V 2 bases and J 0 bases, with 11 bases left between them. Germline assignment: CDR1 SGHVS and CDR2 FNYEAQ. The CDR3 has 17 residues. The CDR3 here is CASSLNPGGSYNSPLHF. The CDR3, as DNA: TGTGCCAGCAGCTTAAACCCGGGGGGCTCCTATAATTCACCCCTCCACTTT.